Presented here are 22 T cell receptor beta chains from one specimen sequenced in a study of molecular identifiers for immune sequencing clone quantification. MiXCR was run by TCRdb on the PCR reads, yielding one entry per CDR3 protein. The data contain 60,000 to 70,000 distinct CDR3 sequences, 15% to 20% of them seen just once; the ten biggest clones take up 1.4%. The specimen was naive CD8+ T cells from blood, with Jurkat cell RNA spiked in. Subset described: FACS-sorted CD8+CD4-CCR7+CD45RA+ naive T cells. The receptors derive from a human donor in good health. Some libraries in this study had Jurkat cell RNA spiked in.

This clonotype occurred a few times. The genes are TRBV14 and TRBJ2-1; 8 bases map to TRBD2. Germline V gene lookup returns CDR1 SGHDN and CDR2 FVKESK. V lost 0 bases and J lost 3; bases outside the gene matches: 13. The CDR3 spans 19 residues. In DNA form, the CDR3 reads TGTGCCAGCAGCCAAGATGCGCTAAGCGTAGCGGGACGCTACAATGAGCAGTTCTTC. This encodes CASSQDALSVAGRYNEQFF.

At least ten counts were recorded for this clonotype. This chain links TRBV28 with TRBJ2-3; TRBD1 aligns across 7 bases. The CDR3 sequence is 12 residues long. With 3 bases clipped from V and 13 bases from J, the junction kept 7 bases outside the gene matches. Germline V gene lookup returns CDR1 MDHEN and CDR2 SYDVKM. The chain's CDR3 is CASSFSQGVEYF. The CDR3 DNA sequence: TGTGCCAGCAGTTTTTCCCAGGGGGTGGAGTATTTT.

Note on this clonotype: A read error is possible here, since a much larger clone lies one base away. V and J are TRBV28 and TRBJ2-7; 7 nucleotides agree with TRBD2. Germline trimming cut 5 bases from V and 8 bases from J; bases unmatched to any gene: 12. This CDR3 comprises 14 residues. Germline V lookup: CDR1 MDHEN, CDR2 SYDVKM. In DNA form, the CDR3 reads TGTGCCAGCAGTAACGGACTAGTATCCCACAAGCAGTACTTC. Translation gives CASSNGLVSHKQYF. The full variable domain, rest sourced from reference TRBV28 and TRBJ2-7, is DVKVTQSSRYLVKRTGEKVFLECVQDMDHENMFWYRQDPGLGLRLIYFSYDVKMKEKGDIPEGYSVSREKKERFSLILESASTNQTSMYLCASSNGLVSHKQYFGPGTRLTVT.

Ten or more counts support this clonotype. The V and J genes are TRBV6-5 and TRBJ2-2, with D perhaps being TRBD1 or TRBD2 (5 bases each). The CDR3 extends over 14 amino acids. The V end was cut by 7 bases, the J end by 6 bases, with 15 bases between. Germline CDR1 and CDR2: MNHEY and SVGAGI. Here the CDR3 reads CASTQRGGPGELFF. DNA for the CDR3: TGTGCCAGCACCCAAAGGGGCGGGCCCGGGGAGCTGTTTTTT.

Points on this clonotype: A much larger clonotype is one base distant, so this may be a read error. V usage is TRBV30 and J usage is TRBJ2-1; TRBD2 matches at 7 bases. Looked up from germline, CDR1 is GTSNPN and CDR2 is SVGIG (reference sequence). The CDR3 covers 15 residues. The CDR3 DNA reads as TGTGCCTGGAGTCTCGCTAGCGGTTTCTACAATAAGCAGTTCTTC. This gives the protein CAWSLASGFYNKQFF. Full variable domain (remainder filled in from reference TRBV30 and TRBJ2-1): SQTIHQWPATLVQPVGSPLSLECTVEGTSNPNLYWYRQAAGRGLQLLFYSVGIGQISSEVPQNLSASRPQDRQFILSSKKLLLSDSGFYLCAWSLASGFYNKQFFGPGTRLTVL.

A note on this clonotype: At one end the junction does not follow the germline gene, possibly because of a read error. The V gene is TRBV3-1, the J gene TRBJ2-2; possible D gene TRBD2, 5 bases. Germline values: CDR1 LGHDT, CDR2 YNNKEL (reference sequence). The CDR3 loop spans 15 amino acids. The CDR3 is CASSQGFGVGGELFF. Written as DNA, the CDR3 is TGTGCCAGTAGCCAAGGTTTCGGGGTCGGCGGGGAGCTGTTTTTT. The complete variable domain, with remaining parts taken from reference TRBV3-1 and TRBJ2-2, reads DTAVSQTPKYLVTQMGNDKSIKCEQNLGHDTMYWYKQDSKKFLKIMFSYNNKELIINETVPNRFSPKSPDKAHLNLHINSLELGDSAVYFCASSQGFGVGGELFFGEGSRLTVL.

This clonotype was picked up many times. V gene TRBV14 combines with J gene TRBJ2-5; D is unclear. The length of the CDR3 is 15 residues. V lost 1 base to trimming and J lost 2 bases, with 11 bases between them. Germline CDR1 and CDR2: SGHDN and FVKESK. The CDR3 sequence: CASSQVMAEQETQYF. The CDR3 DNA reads TGTGCCAGCAGCCAAGTAATGGCCGAGCAAGAGACCCAGTACTTC.

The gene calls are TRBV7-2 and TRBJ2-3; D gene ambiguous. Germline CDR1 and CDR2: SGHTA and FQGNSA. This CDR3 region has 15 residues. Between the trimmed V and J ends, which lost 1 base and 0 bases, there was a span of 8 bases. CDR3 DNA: TGTGCCAGCAGCTTAGGCGGCTATAGCACAGATACGCAGTATTTT. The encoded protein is CASSLGGYSTDTQYF.

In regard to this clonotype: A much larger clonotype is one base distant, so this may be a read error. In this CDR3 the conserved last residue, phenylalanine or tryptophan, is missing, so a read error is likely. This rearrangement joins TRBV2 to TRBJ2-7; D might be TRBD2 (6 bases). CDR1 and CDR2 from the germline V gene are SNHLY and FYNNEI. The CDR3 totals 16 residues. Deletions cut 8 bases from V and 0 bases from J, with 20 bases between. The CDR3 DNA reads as TGTGCCAGCCTCCCAGGTCCTGCGGGAAGCTCCTACGAGCAGTACCTC. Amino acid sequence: CASLPGPAGSSYEQYL.

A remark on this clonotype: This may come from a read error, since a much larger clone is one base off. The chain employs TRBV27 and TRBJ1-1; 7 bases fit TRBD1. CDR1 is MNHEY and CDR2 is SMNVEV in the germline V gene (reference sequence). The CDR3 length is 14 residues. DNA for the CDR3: TGTGCCAGCAGTGTGACAGGGATTTATACTGAAGCTCTCTTT. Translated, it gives CASSVTGIYTEALF.

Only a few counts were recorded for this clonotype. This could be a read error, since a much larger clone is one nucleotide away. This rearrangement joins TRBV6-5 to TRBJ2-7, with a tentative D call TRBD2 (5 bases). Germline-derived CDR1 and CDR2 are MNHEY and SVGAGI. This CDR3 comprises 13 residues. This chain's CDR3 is CAGSYGAVLEQYF. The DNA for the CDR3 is TGTGCCGGCAGTTATGGAGCGGTTCTGGAGCAGTACTTC.

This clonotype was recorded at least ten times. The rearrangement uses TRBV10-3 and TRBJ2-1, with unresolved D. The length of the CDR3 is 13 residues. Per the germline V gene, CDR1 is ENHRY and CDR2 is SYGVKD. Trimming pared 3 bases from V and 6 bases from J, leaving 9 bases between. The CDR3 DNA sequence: TGTGCCATCAGTGAATCCATTTTCAATGAGCAGTTCTTC. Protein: CAISESIFNEQFF.

The CDR3 sequence is CASSLGTSGGYEQYF. For the CDR3, the DNA is TGTGCCAGCAGCCTAGGGACTAGCGGAGGCTACGAGCAGTACTTC. The chain joins TRBV3-1 to TRBJ2-7; 11 nucleotides agree with TRBD2. The V gene's germline CDR1 is LGHDT and CDR2 YNNKEL (reference sequence). The V segment lost 4 bases and the J segment 3 bases; nucleotides outside the gene matches: 5. The CDR3 covers 15 residues.

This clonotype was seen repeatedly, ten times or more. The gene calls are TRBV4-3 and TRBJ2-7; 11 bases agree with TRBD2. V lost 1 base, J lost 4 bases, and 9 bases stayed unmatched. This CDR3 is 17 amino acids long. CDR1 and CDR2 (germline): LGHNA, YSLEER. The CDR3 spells CASSQGKTGLAAYEQYF. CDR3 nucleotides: TGCGCCAGCAGCCAAGGAAAAACGGGACTAGCGGCGTACGAGCAGTACTTC.

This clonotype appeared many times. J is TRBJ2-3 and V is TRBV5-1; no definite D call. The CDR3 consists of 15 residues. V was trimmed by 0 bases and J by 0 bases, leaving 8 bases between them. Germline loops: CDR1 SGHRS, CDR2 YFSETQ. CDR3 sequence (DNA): TGCGCCAGCAGCTTGGCCGCGCAGAGCACAGATACGCAGTATTTT. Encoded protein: CASSLAAQSTDTQYF.

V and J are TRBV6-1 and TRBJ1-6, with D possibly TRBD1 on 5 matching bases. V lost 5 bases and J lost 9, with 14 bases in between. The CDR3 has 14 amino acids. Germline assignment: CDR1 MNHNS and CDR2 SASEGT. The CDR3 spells CASSQGEGISPLHF. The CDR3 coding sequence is TGTGCCAGCAGTCAGGGCGAGGGAATTTCACCCCTCCACTTT.

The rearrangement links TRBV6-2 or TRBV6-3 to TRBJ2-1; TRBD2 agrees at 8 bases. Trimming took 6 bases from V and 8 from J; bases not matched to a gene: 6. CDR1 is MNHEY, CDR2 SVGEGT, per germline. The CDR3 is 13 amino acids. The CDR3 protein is CASSSSGSYEQFF. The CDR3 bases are TGTGCCAGCAGCTCCAGCGGGAGTTATGAGCAGTTCTTC.

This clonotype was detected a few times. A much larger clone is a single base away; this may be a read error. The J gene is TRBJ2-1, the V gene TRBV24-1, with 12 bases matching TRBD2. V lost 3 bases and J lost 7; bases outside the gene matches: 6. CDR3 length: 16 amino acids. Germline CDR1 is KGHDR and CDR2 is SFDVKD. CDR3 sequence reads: CATSDPGLAGLNEQFF. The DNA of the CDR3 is TGTGCCACCAGTGATCCAGGACTAGCGGGATTGAATGAGCAGTTCTTC.

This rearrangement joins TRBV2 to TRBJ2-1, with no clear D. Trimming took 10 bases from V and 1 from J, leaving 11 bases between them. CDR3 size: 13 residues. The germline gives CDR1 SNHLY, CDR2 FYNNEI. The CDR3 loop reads CANKADSYNEQFF. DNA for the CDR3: TGTGCCAACAAGGCGGATTCCTACAATGAGCAGTTCTTC.

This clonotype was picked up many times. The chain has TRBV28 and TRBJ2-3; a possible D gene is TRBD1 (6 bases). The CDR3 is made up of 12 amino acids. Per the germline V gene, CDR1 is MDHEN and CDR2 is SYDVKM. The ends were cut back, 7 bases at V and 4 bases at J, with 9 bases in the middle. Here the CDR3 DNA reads TGTGCCAGCACCCCAGGGGCAGATACGCAGTATTTT. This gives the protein CASTPGADTQYF.

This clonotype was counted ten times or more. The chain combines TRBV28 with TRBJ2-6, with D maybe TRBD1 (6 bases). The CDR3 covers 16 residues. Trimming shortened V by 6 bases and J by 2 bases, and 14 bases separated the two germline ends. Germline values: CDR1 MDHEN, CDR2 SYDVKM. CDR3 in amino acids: CASSQQGPTGANVLTF. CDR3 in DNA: TGTGCCAGCAGCCAACAGGGACCCACTGGGGCCAACGTCCTGACTTTC.

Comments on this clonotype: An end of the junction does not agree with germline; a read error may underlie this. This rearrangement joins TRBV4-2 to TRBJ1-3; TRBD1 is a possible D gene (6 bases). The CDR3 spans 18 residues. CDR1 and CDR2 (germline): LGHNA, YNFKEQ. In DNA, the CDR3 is TGTGCCAGCAAGTCGGAACTGGACAGCGGGGTATCTGGAAACACCATATGTTTT. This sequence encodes CASKSELDSGVSGNTICF.